These 17 T cell receptor beta chains came from one sample sequenced in a study of blood T cell repertoires in COVID-19. TCRdb's copy holds only in-frame clones and misses some; the assay was immunoSEQ multiplex PCR. The sample contains about 150,000 clones, around 82% of which appear only once. Sequencing was performed on peripheral blood. Source of these receptors: a man between 60 and 75 years old with COVID-19, enrolled during active disease.

The V gene is TRBV6-6, the J gene TRBJ2-7; D remains ambiguous. The V and J ends lost 8 bases and 2 bases respectively, with 16 bases between them. CDR3 size: 14 residues. Germline CDR1 is MNHNY and CDR2 is SVGAGI (reference sequence). In DNA, the CDR3 is TGTGCCAGCCGAGACCGAACGGGTACCTACGAGCAGTACTTC. As protein: CASRDRTGTYEQYF.

V is TRBV18 and J is TRBJ2-1; 7 positions agree with TRBD1. Trimming cost V 2 bases and J 4 bases; bases outside gene matches: 5. From germline, CDR1 is KGHSH and CDR2 LQKENI. The CDR3 length is 15 residues. Written as DNA, the CDR3 is TGTGCCAGCTCACCAAATACAGGGGAATACAATGAGCAGTTCTTC. Protein sequence: CASSPNTGEYNEQFF.

This clone came up once. This chain connects TRBV19 to TRBJ2-3, with a weak D call TRBD2 (7 bases). CDR3 size: 17 residues. Trimming shortened V by 10 bases and J by 5 bases, and 28 bases separated the two germline ends. Germline CDR1 LNHDA, CDR2 SQIVND (reference sequence). CDR3 sequence reads: CATSDPRGGGPGDTQYF. Written as DNA, the CDR3 is TGTGCCACTTCGGACCCTAGAGGGGGAGGGCCGGGAGATACGCAGTATTTT. The full variable domain, in which reference TRBV19 and TRBJ2-3 provide the parts outside the CDR3, is DGGITQSPKYLFRKEGQNVTLSCEQNLNHDAMYWYRQDPGQGLRLIYYSQIVNDFQKGDIAEGYSVSREKKESFPLTVTSAQKNPTAFYLCATSDPRGGGPGDTQYFGPGTRLTVL.

The chain carries TRBV11-3 and TRBJ2-2, with D perhaps TRBD1 (6 bases). V was trimmed by 5 bases and J by 0 bases, leaving 13 bases between them. The CDR3 totals 16 residues. Germline CDR1 reads SGHNT; CDR2 reads YENEEA. As DNA, the CDR3 is TGTGCCAGCAGCCTCGGGGACATACCGAACACCGGGGAGCTGTTTTTT. It codes for CASSLGDIPNTGELFF.

The rearrangement links TRBV28 to TRBJ2-6; TRBD1 aligns across 9 bases. CDR3 length: 17 amino acids. Germline loops: CDR1 MDHEN, CDR2 SYDVKM. V was clipped by 4 bases and J by 1 base; unmatched bases: 5. CDR3 in DNA: TGTGCCAGCAGTTACAGGGGGCTGGGATCTGGGGCCAACGTCCTGACTTTC. Translated: CASSYRGLGSGANVLTF.

V usage is TRBV7-8 and J usage is TRBJ1-2; 8 bases are a match to TRBD1. Germline-derived CDR1 and CDR2 are SGHVS and FQNEAQ. The V segment lost 3 bases and the J segment 7 bases; nucleotides outside the gene matches: 4. This CDR3 is 13 amino acids long. CDR3 protein: CASSFAGGSGYTF. The CDR3 DNA sequence: TGTGCCAGCAGCTTTGCAGGGGGCTCTGGCTACACCTTC.

In this sample, this clone turned up a few times. The chain employs TRBV5-4 and TRBJ2-3; D is possibly TRBD1 (5 bases). V lost 2 bases and J lost 2, with 12 bases in between. CDR1 is SGHNT, CDR2 YYREEE, per germline (reference sequence). CDR3 length: 15 residues. The CDR3 DNA follows: TGTGCCAGCAGCTTAGACAGAGGATACACAGATACGCAGTATTTT. Protein product: CASSLDRGYTDTQYF.

Concerning this clone: Other DNA variants within this sample encode the same CDR3. The rearrangement uses TRBV6-2 or TRBV6-3 and TRBJ1-1, with D possibly matching TRBD1 (5 bases). Trimming removed 2 bases at V and 3 bases at J, with 10 bases between. Per germline, CDR1 MNHEY and CDR2 SVGEGT. The CDR3 loop spans 14 amino acids. The CDR3 here is CASSYMGGDTEAFF. The DNA for the CDR3 is TGTGCCAGCAGTTACATGGGAGGGGACACTGAAGCTTTCTTT.

The gene calls are TRBV18 and TRBJ1-6; D is unclear. Germline V gene sequence: CDR1 KGHSH, CDR2 LQKENI. The ends were cut back, 2 bases at V and 4 bases at J, with 6 bases in the middle. CDR3 length: 14 amino acids. The CDR3 is CASSPSAYNSPLHF. Here the CDR3 DNA reads TGTGCCAGCTCACCATCTGCGTATAATTCACCCCTCCACTTT.

Notes on this clone: Other DNA sequences of this sample code for an identical CDR3. The genes are TRBV19 and TRBJ1-5, with unresolved D. CDR1 LNHDA and CDR2 SQIVND come from the germline V gene (reference sequence). CDR3 length: 14 residues. The V gene lost 5 bases and the J gene lost 0 bases, with 8 bases spanning the gap. CDR3 nucleotide sequence: TGTGCCAGTAGTCGCCAGGATAGCAATCAGCCCCAGCATTTT. It encodes CASSRQDSNQPQHF.

The chain uses TRBV28 and TRBJ2-2; 9 positions agree with TRBD1. The CDR3 runs to 15 residues. J gave up 6 bases and V 7 bases, and 9 bases lay outside the gene matches. Germline V gene sequence: CDR1 MDHEN, CDR2 SYDVKM. CDR3 loop: CASIRDRVGSGELFF. In DNA, the CDR3 is TGTGCCAGCATCCGGGACAGGGTTGGATCCGGGGAGCTGTTTTTT.

The rearrangement uses TRBV28 and TRBJ1-5; no clear D. V was shortened by 3 bases and J by 4 bases, with 13 bases between the two germline ends. CDR3 length: 15 residues. Germline values: CDR1 MDHEN, CDR2 SYDVKM. The CDR3: CASSFNPEINQPQHF. In DNA form, the CDR3 reads TGTGCCAGCAGTTTTAACCCAGAAATTAATCAGCCCCAGCATTTT.

This clone showed up just once. This rearrangement joins TRBV11-2 to TRBJ1-2; D remains unclear. The CDR3 is 12 amino acids. Trimming removed 5 bases from V and 12 bases from J, with 16 bases in between. CDR1 is SGHAT, CDR2 FQNNGV, per germline. DNA of the CDR3: TGTGCCAGCAGCCCCCAGTCCCGGGTGAACACCTTC. As protein: CASSPQSRVNTF.

This sequence joins TRBV10-3 and TRBJ2-7; 9 bases align to TRBD1. The CDR3 runs to 15 residues. Germline V gene lookup returns CDR1 ENHRY and CDR2 SYGVKD. The V and J ends lost 2 bases and 4 bases, in that order; junction bases with no gene match: 6. The DNA for the CDR3 is TGTGCCATCAGTGAGGCGGACAGGGGTGTGTACGAGCAGTACTTC. Translation gives CAISEADRGVYEQYF.

Turning to this clone: Within the sample, other DNA sequences also encode this same CDR3. The chain couples TRBV7-2 to TRBJ2-3; TRBD1 might be the D (5 bases). Trimming left V 4 bases short and J 0 bases short, with 11 bases between. The CDR3 is made up of 15 amino acids. Germline V gene sequence: CDR1 SGHTA, CDR2 FQGNSA. CDR3 coding DNA: TGTGCCAGCAGCTCCCAGGGATATAGCACAGATACGCAGTATTTT. This gives the protein CASSSQGYSTDTQYF.

The chain recombines TRBV7-9 with TRBJ2-3, with TRBD1 identical over 12 bases. CDR1 and CDR2 from the germline V gene are SEHNR and FQNEAQ (reference sequence). This CDR3 is built from 17 residues. V gave up 1 base and J gave up 3 bases; unmatched junction bases: 5. The CDR3 spells CASSLVGTGGGTDTQYF. CDR3 nucleotides: TGTGCCAGCAGCTTAGTAGGGACAGGGGGCGGAACAGATACGCAGTATTTT.

The rearrangement joins TRBV11-3 to TRBJ1-4, with 10 bases matching TRBD1. Per the germline V gene, CDR1 is SGHNT and CDR2 is YENEEA. The V and J ends lost 5 bases and 8 bases, in that order; junction bases with no gene match: 5. The CDR3 spans 14 residues. The CDR3 bases are TGTGCCAGCAGCATGGGACAGGGGAGCGAAAAACTGTTTTTT. Encoded protein: CASSMGQGSEKLFF.